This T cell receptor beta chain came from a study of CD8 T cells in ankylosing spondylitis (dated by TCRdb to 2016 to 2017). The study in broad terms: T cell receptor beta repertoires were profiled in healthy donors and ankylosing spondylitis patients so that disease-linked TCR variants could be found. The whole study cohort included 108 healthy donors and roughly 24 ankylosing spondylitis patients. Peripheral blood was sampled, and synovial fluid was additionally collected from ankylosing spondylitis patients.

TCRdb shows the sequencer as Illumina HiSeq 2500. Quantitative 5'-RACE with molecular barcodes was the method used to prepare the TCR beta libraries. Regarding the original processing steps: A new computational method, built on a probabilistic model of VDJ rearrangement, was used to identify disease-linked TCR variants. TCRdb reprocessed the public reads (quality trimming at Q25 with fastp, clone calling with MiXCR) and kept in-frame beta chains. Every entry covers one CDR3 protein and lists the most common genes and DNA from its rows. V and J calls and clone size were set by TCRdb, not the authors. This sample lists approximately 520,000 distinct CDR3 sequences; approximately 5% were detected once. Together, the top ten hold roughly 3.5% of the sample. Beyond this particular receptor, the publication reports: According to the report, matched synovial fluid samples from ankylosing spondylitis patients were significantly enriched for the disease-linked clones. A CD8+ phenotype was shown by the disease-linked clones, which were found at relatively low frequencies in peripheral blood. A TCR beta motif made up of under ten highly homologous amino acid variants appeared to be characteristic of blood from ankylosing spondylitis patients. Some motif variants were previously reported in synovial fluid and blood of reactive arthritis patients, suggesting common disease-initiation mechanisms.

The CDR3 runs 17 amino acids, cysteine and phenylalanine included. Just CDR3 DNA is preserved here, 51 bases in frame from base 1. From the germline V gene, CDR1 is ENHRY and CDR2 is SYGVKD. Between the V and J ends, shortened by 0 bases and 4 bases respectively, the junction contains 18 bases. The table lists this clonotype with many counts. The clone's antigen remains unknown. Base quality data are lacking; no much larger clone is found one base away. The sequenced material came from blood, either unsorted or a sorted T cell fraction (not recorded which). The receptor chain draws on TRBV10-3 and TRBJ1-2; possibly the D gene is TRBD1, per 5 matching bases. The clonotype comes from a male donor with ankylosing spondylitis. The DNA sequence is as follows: TGTGCCATCAGTGAGTCCCTGGACATATCAATTGCCTATGGCTACACCTTC. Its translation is CAISESLDISIAYGYTF.